The 4 T cell receptor beta chains in this list originate from one sample, sequenced in a study of blood T cell repertoires in COVID-19. The data were produced by immunoSEQ multiplex PCR, yet TCRdb's version contains in-frame clones alone and is incomplete. The sample holds some 270,000 clones, 91% seen once. Material for sequencing was PBMCs or T cells enriched from blood (not recorded which). The receptors here all came from a man aged 40-50 years who had been exposed to COVID-19.

The chain has TRBV3-1 (or the pseudogene TRBV3-2) and TRBJ1-6; D unclear. The CDR3 is made up of 16 amino acids. Germline V gene data show CDR1 as LGHDT and CDR2 as YNNKEL (reference sequence). The germline V and J ends were trimmed by 0 bases and 13 bases, with 19 bases remaining between them. This CDR3 is CASSQDSDWVYFPLHF. The DNA of the CDR3 is TGTGCCAGCAGCCAAGATAGCGATTGGGTATATTTCCCCCTCCACTTT.

V and J are TRBV7-9 and TRBJ1-4, with D possibly matching TRBD1 (6 bases). Deletions cut 4 bases from V and 4 bases from J, with 19 bases between. The V gene's germline CDR1 is SEHNR and CDR2 FQNEAQ (reference sequence). CDR3 size: 17 residues. CDR3 sequence reads: CASSSQGRGTNNEKLFF. DNA for the CDR3: TGTGCCAGCAGCTCACAGGGCAGGGGAACCAATAATGAAAAACTGTTTTTT. The whole variable domain, filled in from reference TRBV7-9 and TRBJ1-4, reads DTGVSQNPRHKITKRGQNVTFRCDPISEHNRLYWYRQTLGQGPEFLTYFQNEAQLEKSRLLSDRFSAERPKGSFSTLEIQRTEQGDSAMYLCASSSQGRGTNNEKLFFGSGTQLSVL.

V usage is TRBV5-1 and J usage is TRBJ1-1, with 7 bases identical to TRBD1. Trimming took 0 bases from V and 1 from J; bases not matched to a gene: 3. This CDR3 contains 15 residues. Germline values: CDR1 SGHRS, CDR2 YFSETQ. The CDR3 DNA is TGCGCCAGCAGCTTGGACAGGGGCGCGAACACTGAAGCTTTCTTT. Its translation: CASSLDRGANTEAFF.

The chain links TRBV18 to TRBJ1-2, with 9 bases matching TRBD1. The CDR3 totals 19 residues. Per germline, CDR1 KGHSH and CDR2 LQKENI. J was trimmed by 3 bases and V by 2 bases; bases with no gene match: 16. The CDR3 region has the DNA TGTGCCAGCTCACCAGTGGTAGGAAGAACGGGACAGGGAGACTATGGCTACACCTTC. Translating gives CASSPVVGRTGQGDYGYTF. Using reference TRBV18 and TRBJ1-2 for the parts outside the CDR3, the full variable domain is NAGVMQNPRHLVRRRGQEARLRCSPMKGHSHVYWYRQLPEEGLKFMVYLQKENIIDESGMPKERFSAEFPKEGPSILRIQQVVRGDSAAYFCASSPVVGRTGQGDYGYTFGSGTRLTVV.